Listed below are T cell receptor beta chains from one sample, sequenced in a study of cytomegalovirus exposure and HLA in healthy donors. Method: immunoSEQ multiplex PCR; TCRdb's copy keeps in-frame clones and lacks some. Of just over 150,000 clones in the sample, more than 60% were seen once. Sequencing was done on a sample of PBMCs. Every receptor here comes from a woman aged 25 to 39 in good health and CMV-seronegative. CDR3s include the opening cysteine and the closing phenylalanine or tryptophan. D genes are given only for firm matches. Part of the rows lack a size; the others show once, few, many or a class for expanded clones.

>few|.|TRBV5-1|TRBJ2-2
CASSFSGNTGELFF
TGCGCCAGCAGCTTTAGCGGAAACACCGGGGAGCTGTTTTTT
>.|TRBD1|TRBV28|TRBJ1-5
CASSLGTGAMQPQHF
TGTGCCAGCAGTTTGGGGACAGGGGCGATGCAGCCCCAGCATTTT
>.|TRBD1|TRBV6-5|TRBJ1-2
CARTTGTGKFYGYTF
TGTGCCAGGACAACCGGGACAGGGAAATTTTATGGCTACACCTTC
>.|TRBD1|TRBV19|TRBJ1-2
CASSPYPGQGGGYTF
TGTGCCAGTAGTCCATACCCGGGACAGGGCGGTGGCTACACCTTC
>.|.|TRBV6-5|TRBJ2-7
CASTNDNEQYF
TGTGCCAGCACCAACGACAACGAGCAGTACTTC
>.|TRBD1|TRBV29-1|TRBJ2-3
CSVDRGWSDTQYF
TGCAGCGTTGACAGGGGGTGGTCAGATACGCAGTATTTT
>.|.|TRBV12-1|TRBJ1-5
CASKAPPHRTYSNQPQHF
TGTGCCAGCAAGGCCCCCCCCCACCGGACTTATAGCAATCAGCCCCAGCATTTT
>.|TRBD2|TRBV7-8|TRBJ2-1
CASSQGLAGGSSYNEQFF
TGTGCCAGCAGCCAAGGACTAGCGGGGGGCAGCTCCTACAATGAGCAGTTCTTC
>.|.|TRBV21-1|TRBJ1-3
CASSKVLQGWDNTIYF
TGTGCCAGCAGCAAAGTTTTACAGGGTTGGGACAACACCATATATTTT
>.|.|TRBV6-1|TRBJ2-1
CASRSEGNSYNEQFF
TGTGCCAGCAGGAGTGAGGGTAACTCCTACAATGAGCAGTTCTTC
>few|TRBD1|TRBV6-5|TRBJ2-1
CASSAGQGKGNEQFF
TGTGCCAGCAGTGCGGGACAGGGGAAAGGCAATGAGCAGTTCTTC
>few|TRBD1|TRBV15|TRBJ2-6
CATSRVGQGAILSGANGLTF
TGTGCCACCAGCAGAGTAGGACAGGGAGCGATTCTCTCTGGGGCCAACGGCCTGACTTTC
>few|.|TRBV6-1|TRBJ1-1
CASERQLNTEAFF
TGTGCCAGCGAACGACAGTTGAACACTGAAGCTTTCTTT
>.|.|TRBV5-1|TRBJ1-1
CASSYQGTENTEAFF
TGCGCCAGCAGCTACCAGGGAACGGAGAACACTGAAGCTTTCTTT
>.|TRBD2|TRBV27|TRBJ2-1
CASSFNAGGHEQFF
TGTGCCAGCAGTTTCAATGCGGGGGGGCATGAGCAGTTCTTC
>.|.|TRBV6-1|TRBJ1-1
CASSGLRANTEAFF
TGTGCCAGCAGTGGGTTGAGGGCGAACACTGAAGCTTTCTTT